This T cell receptor (beta chain) was identified during a study of long-term antiretroviral therapy in people with HIV. Survey level was the resolution at which the v3.0 immunoSEQ assay ran. The repertoire was sequenced with immunoSEQ multiplex PCR; TCRdb's copy has only in-frame clones and lacks some. This table holds around 30,000 clones, roughly 78% found once. Study findings and constraints: Relative to control repertoires, HIV repertoires exhibited narrower CDR3 length ranges.

Comment on this clone: Antigen specificity is unknown.

The CDR3 covers 13 residues. The germline V gene has CDR1 GTSNPN and CDR2 SVGIG (reference sequence). The trim removed 0 bases at V and 8 bases at J, leaving 4 bases unmatched. The sample in question was unsorted PBMCs, obtained 1.5 years before starting antiretroviral therapy. The chain recombines TRBV30 with TRBJ2-1; 7 bases agree with TRBD2. This sequence originates from a man aged 18-30 years with HIV. In DNA form, the CDR3 reads TGTGCCTGGAGTGTTGGGGGGAGGGATGAGCAGTTCTTC. This translates into CAWSVGGRDEQFF.